This record covers a single T cell receptor (beta chain). The antigen remains unidentified. The data belong to a study of T cell responses to AZD1222 COVID-19 vaccine. The CDR3 consists of 15 residues. Trimming cost V 5 bases and J 6 bases; bases outside gene matches: 10. Per the germline V gene, CDR1 is LNHDA and CDR2 is SQIVND (reference sequence). Some clones are missing from TCRdb's copy, which holds only in-frame ones; the method was immunoSEQ multiplex PCR. Of about 200,000 clones listed, roughly nine tenths are singletons. The study's findings and limits: Clonal diversity was possibly underestimated, and white British individuals and females predominated among donors. Reportedly, nearly half of unique spike TCRs recognized epitopes outside B.1.351/B.1.1.7 mutations.

This chain joins TRBV19 and TRBJ2-3; 8 bases are shared with TRBD2. This material consisted of peripheral blood, taken 28 days after the second dose of the MenACWY control vaccine. This clonotype was sampled from an adult who received the MenACWY meningococcal vaccine as a control. The CDR3 here is CASSVGGTSEDTQYF. The CDR3 DNA follows: TGTGCCAGTAGTGTGGGGGGGACTAGTGAGGATACGCAGTATTTT.